The 27 T cell receptor beta chains listed next were all sequenced from one sample in a study of blood T cells in healthy people across ages. Together with a sample-barcoded 5' primer, a J-beta primer mix was included in a second PCR lasting 7 to 11 cycles. TCRdb reprocessed the 5' RACE reads via MiXCR and lists one record per CDR3 protein. The sample includes about 720,000 distinct CDR3 sequences, over 20% of them seen just once. Material: blood. These receptors came from an older man in good health.

A few counts support this clonotype. The chain uses TRBV6-5 and TRBJ1-5; D gene unclear. Trimming left V 11 bases short and J 6 bases short, with 11 bases between. The CDR3 is 11 residues long. CDR1 is MNHEY and CDR2 is SVGAGI in the germline V gene. The CDR3 DNA reads as TGTGCCTGGTGTTTGGGTCAGCCCCAGCATTTT. It encodes CAWCLGQPQHF.

This sequence joins TRBV6-2 or TRBV6-3 and TRBJ2-7, with 7 bases fitting TRBD2. This CDR3 has 14 amino acids. Germline-derived CDR1 and CDR2 are MNHEY and SVGEGT. V lost 5 bases and J lost 3; bases outside the gene matches: 7. CDR3 nucleotides: TGTGCCAGCAGTAGACTAGCAGTCCTCTACGAGCAGTACGTC. Its protein is CASSRLAVLYEQYV.

V and J are TRBV20-1 and TRBJ2-3; TRBD1 aligns across 9 bases. The CDR3 is 12 residues long. Trimming at V came to 6 bases and at J to 4 bases, leaving 2 bases not matched to a gene. In germline, CDR1 is DFQATT, CDR2 SNEGSKA (reference sequence). The CDR3 region is CSARTGADTQYF. The CDR3 bases are TGCAGTGCCCGGACAGGGGCAGATACGCAGTATTTT.

This sequence joins TRBV7-2 and TRBJ2-3; D gene ambiguous. The V gene lost 1 base and the J gene lost 4 bases, with 12 bases spanning the gap. The CDR3 sequence is 15 residues long. Germline assignment: CDR1 SGHTA and CDR2 FQGNSA. The CDR3 sequence is CASSLDPLPPDTQYF. In nucleotides, the CDR3 is TGTGCCAGCAGCTTAGACCCCCTCCCCCCAGATACGCAGTATTTT.

This clonotype was seen a few times. V is TRBV3-1 and J is TRBJ1-5, with D perhaps matching TRBD1 (6 bases). Trimming pared 2 bases from V and 6 bases from J, leaving 17 bases between. Per germline, CDR1 LGHDT and CDR2 YNNKEL (reference sequence). The CDR3 length is 16 residues. CDR3 coding DNA: TGTGCCAGCAGCCAAACAGCAGGGGCTGGGAGTCAGCCCCAGCATTTT. This codes for CASSQTAGAGSQPQHF. The full variable domain, with the rest looked up from reference TRBV3-1 and TRBJ1-5, is DTAVSQTPKYLVTQMGNDKSIKCEQNLGHDTMYWYKQDSKKFLKIMFSYNNKELIINETVPNRFSPKSPDKAHLNLHINSLELGDSAVYFCASSQTAGAGSQPQHFGDGTRLSIL.

The rearrangement links TRBV29-1 to TRBJ2-3; 8 bases are a match to TRBD1. CDR3 length: 15 residues. J gave up 3 bases and V 6 bases, and 11 bases lay outside the gene matches. Germline CDR1 SQVTM, CDR2 ANQGSEA. In nucleotides, the CDR3 is TGCAGCGTGGCCGGACAGGGAACTGGGACAGATACGCAGTATTTT. Its translation: CSVAGQGTGTDTQYF.

This sequence joins TRBV20-1 and TRBJ2-1, with D maybe TRBD2 (6 bases). Trimming took 4 bases from V and 5 from J, leaving 12 bases between them. The CDR3 consists of 13 residues. Germline CDR1 is DFQATT and CDR2 is SNEGSKA (reference sequence). The CDR3 DNA sequence: TGCAGTGCTACGGACCGGGGGAACAATGAGCAGTTCTTC. Encoded protein: CSATDRGNNEQFF.

The table lists this clonotype with a count of one. One base away lies a much larger clone, so this may be a sequencing read error. J is TRBJ2-1 and V is TRBV5-1; 9 nucleotides line up with TRBD2. CDR1 is SGHRS and CDR2 is YFSETQ in the germline V gene. The CDR3 covers 12 residues. J gave up 9 bases and V 3 bases, and 1 base lay outside the gene matches. The CDR3 DNA reads TGCGCCAGCAGCTGGACTAGCGCTGAGCAGTTCTTC. Amino acids: CASSWTSAEQFF.

CDR3 DNA sequence: TGTGCCAGCAGTTATAACAGCGGGAGACGGGAGACCCAGTACTTC. This translates into CASSYNSGRRETQYF. V is TRBV6-5 and J is TRBJ2-5, with 8 bases aligning to TRBD2. V trimming: 3 bases; J trimming: 5 bases; junction bases outside the gene matches: 8. CDR3 size: 15 residues. Germline CDR1 MNHEY, CDR2 SVGAGI.

A note on this clonotype: Its ends do not fully match the called genes, so a read error is possible. V is TRBV3-1 and J is TRBJ1-2, with D tentatively TRBD1 (5 bases). CDR3 length equals 12 residues. Germline CDR1 is LGHDT and CDR2 is YNNKEL (reference sequence). CDR3 amino acids: CASSLQGYVYTF. The CDR3 DNA reads as TGTGCCAGCAGCCTCCAGGGCTATGTCTACACCTTC.

This clonotype showed up many times. Because the CDR3's place on the DNA is in doubt, the DNA is left out and the CDR3 is given as listed by TCRdb. The V call is TRBV7-2, the J call TRBJ1-5; no check of the table's D call, TRBD1, against the DNA was made. Germline V gene lookup returns CDR1 SGHTA and CDR2 FQGNSA. The CDR3 is 14 amino acids in total, end residues counted. CDR3 in amino acids: CASSTSGLNQPQHF.

The gene calls are TRBV5-1 and TRBJ1-5; D is undetermined. CDR1 is SGHRS, CDR2 YFSETQ, per germline. V dropped 0 bases and J dropped 0 bases, with 7 bases sitting between them. The CDR3 consists of 15 residues. CDR3 coding DNA: TGCGCCAGCAGCTTGGGACAACATAGCAATCAGCCCCAGCATTTT. Translating gives CASSLGQHSNQPQHF.

In its sample, this clonotype was seen a few times. J is TRBJ2-1 and V is TRBV10-3; D ambiguous. V lost 4 bases and J lost 7, with 17 bases in between. This CDR3 has 15 residues. Germline loops: CDR1 ENHRY, CDR2 SYGVKD. CDR3 sequence reads: CAISVSVDLTNEQFF. Written as DNA, the CDR3 is TGTGCCATCAGTGTCTCGGTGGATCTTACTAATGAGCAGTTCTTC.

This rearrangement joins TRBV12-3 or TRBV12-4 to TRBJ1-5; D not certain. Between the trimmed V and J ends, which lost 1 base and 7 bases, there was a span of 5 bases. The CDR3 is made up of 12 amino acids. CDR3 loop: CASSLGPQPQHF. In nucleotides, the CDR3 is TGTGCCAGCAGTTTAGGGCCCCAGCCCCAGCATTTT.

V and J are TRBV9 and TRBJ2-3, with 7 bases lining up with TRBD1. Germline CDR1 reads SGDLS; CDR2 reads YYNGEE. Trimming removed 5 bases from V and 5 bases from J; junction bases left unmatched: 5. This CDR3 comprises 13 residues. The CDR3 nucleotides are TGTGCCAGCAGGGCGACAGGGAAAGATACGCAGTATTTT. Protein: CASRATGKDTQYF.

V is TRBV9 and J is TRBJ2-3, with D hard to call. V dropped 4 bases and J dropped 5 bases, with 11 bases sitting between them. The CDR3 contains 13 residues. Germline V gives CDR1 SGDLS, CDR2 YYNGEE. CDR3: CASSPFVRDTQYF. As DNA, the CDR3 is TGTGCCAGCAGCCCCTTCGTGAGAGATACGCAGTATTTT.

This chain joins TRBV5-1 and TRBJ1-1; TRBD1 matches at 8 bases. Germline V lookup: CDR1 SGHRS, CDR2 YFSETQ. The CDR3 is 17 residues long. J lost 4 bases, V lost 2 bases, and 13 bases had no gene match. Here the CDR3 DNA reads TGCGCCAGCAGCTTCGGACAGGGTGTTCGTCGGGTCACTGAAGCTTTCTTT. This translates into CASSFGQGVRRVTEAFF.

The genes are TRBV5-8 and TRBJ2-1; 8 bases align to TRBD2. Germline CDR1 reads SGHTS; CDR2 reads YDEGEE. The CDR3 is 15 residues long. Trimming cost V 5 bases and J 7 bases; bases outside gene matches: 11. CDR3 nucleotides: TGTGCCAGCAGACCTCGGGGGGGCCTGTTAAATGAGCAGTTCTTC. It is translated as CASRPRGGLLNEQFF.

The chain uses TRBV25-1 and TRBJ2-3; D possibly matches TRBD1 or TRBD2 (5 bases each). CDR3 length: 13 residues. The V end lost 3 bases, the J end lost 12 bases, and 16 bases lay between the germline ends. The germline gives CDR1 MGHDK, CDR2 SYGVNS. In nucleotides, the CDR3 is TGTGCCAGCAGTGAGCCCACGAGGGGATCCCAGTATTTT. It yields the protein CASSEPTRGSQYF.

V is TRBV7-3 and J is TRBJ1-1, with TRBD1 matching over 8 bases. The junction had 7 bases not matched to a gene; V was cut back by 5 bases and J by 5 bases. Germline CDR1 SGHTA, CDR2 FQGTGA. The CDR3 length is 14 residues. DNA for the CDR3: TGTGCCAGCAGCCCCCGGGACAGGTTTACTGAAGCTTTCTTT. Its protein product is CASSPRDRFTEAFF.

This clonotype was counted at least ten times. DNA for the CDR3: TGTGCCAGCAAGGACAGACGTGGCATTCAGTACTTC. This translates into CASKDRRGIQYF. This chain connects TRBV5-6 to TRBJ2-4; D might be TRBD1 (6 bases). Trimming removed 6 bases from V and 9 bases from J, with 13 bases in between. The CDR3 runs 12 residues. Germline V CDR1 and CDR2: SGHDT, YYEEEE.

V is TRBV3-1 and J is TRBJ2-1; 9 bases are a match to TRBD1. This CDR3 has 15 amino acids. The germline V gene has CDR1 LGHDT and CDR2 YNNKEL (reference sequence). The V gene end was trimmed by 4 bases and the J gene end by 4 bases; junction bases not matched to a gene: 5. CDR3 loop: CASSPDRGNYNEQFF. The CDR3 nucleotides are TGTGCCAGCAGCCCGGACAGGGGTAATTACAATGAGCAGTTCTTC.

This clonotype was seen only a few times. The CDR3 loop is CASGRAYNEQFF. The CDR3 DNA reads as TGTGCCAGCGGCAGGGCTTACAATGAGCAGTTCTTC. This chain joins TRBV12-3 or TRBV12-4 and TRBJ2-7; a weak D match, TRBD1 (5 bases). The J call could be wrong; TRBJ2-1 is a better fit for the DNA end. The CDR3 loop spans 12 amino acids.

This chain uses TRBV4-3 with TRBJ1-2; D possibly corresponds to TRBD1 (6 bases). Germline loops: CDR1 LGHNA, CDR2 YSLEER. The CDR3 spans 15 residues. Between the trimmed V and J ends, which lost 0 bases and 3 bases, there was a span of 11 bases. CDR3 sequence (DNA): TGCGCCAGCAGCCAAGAATGGGGGCGCGACTATGGCTACACCTTC. Encoded protein: CASSQEWGRDYGYTF.

V and J are TRBV7-7 and TRBJ2-7; D unclear. In germline, CDR1 is SSHAT, CDR2 FNYEAQ (reference sequence). The CDR3 extends over 15 amino acids. Trimming took off 5 bases at V and 2 bases at J, with 16 bases between the two ends. In nucleotides, the CDR3 is TGTGCCAGCAGCCCCGACTCGTCGATGACCTACGAGCAGTACTTC. Amino acid sequence: CASSPDSSMTYEQYF.

This clonotype was seen many times. V and J are TRBV5-1 and TRBJ2-3; D not resolved. V shed 3 bases and J shed 0 bases, with 11 bases lying between them. The CDR3 is made up of 15 amino acids. Germline-derived CDR1 and CDR2 are SGHRS and YFSETQ. In DNA, the CDR3 is TGCGCCAGCAGCTCGATCCTTTCTAGCACAGATACGCAGTATTTT. Amino acids: CASSSILSSTDTQYF.

The chain joins TRBV29-1 to TRBJ2-3, with TRBD1 identical over 9 bases. V lost 2 bases to trimming and J lost 7 bases; unmatched junction nucleotides: 4. The V gene's germline CDR1 is SQVTM and CDR2 ANQGSEA. This CDR3 is built from 13 residues. CDR3 in amino acids: CSVENDRGNTQYF. The CDR3 region has the DNA TGCAGCGTTGAAAATGACAGGGGGAATACGCAGTATTTT.